Described below is a single T cell receptor beta chain sequence and its context. Its antigen specificity is not known. Base qualities are not at hand, and no much larger clone is one base apart. TCR beta CDR3 regions were sequenced from DNA using the immunoSEQ hsTCRbeta Kit. The original pipeline was this. The ImmunoSEQ Analyzer was used to analyse the TCR sequencing data. T cell clonality was defined as 1 minus Pielou's evenness, calculated on productive rearrangements. T cell diversity was measured with the inverse Simpson index on productive templates. T cell density was defined as TCR beta template counts normalized to usable DNA, with usable DNA estimated by amplification and sequencing of housekeeping genes. TCR metrics were compared across histologic stages using two-sided Kruskal-Wallis tests. TCRdb's version of the immuneACCESS table is confined to in-frame rearrangements and falls short of the full clone set. An unresolved V gene accounts for under half of the shortfall where checked; the remainder is of unknown origin. V and J calls and clone size come straight from that table; D and trimming were deduced from the DNA. Recorded for this sample are roughly 10,000 clones; about 88% of them occurred a single time. The top ten constitute approximately 3% of the sample.

Patients underwent resection in Japan or China between about 2013 and 2018. Two lung cancer pathologists independently reviewed H&E slides to confirm the histologic diagnosis of every case. Premalignant or tumor cells were enriched for nucleic acid extraction by macro-dissection performed after pathologic assessment. The AllPrep DNA/RNA FFPE Kit was used to isolate DNA from FFPE tissue. The entry originates in a study of immune evolution from preneoplasia to lung adenocarcinoma listed by TCRdb under 2021. About the investigation overall: HLA loss of heterozygosity was found in about 6.3% of AIS, around 15% of MIA and less than 35% of ADC lesions, and in no AAH lesions. The study combined immune gene expression, TCR sequencing and multiplex immunofluorescence to profile immune contexture across lung adenocarcinoma precursors and invasive adenocarcinoma. Resected precursor lesions (AAH, AIS, MIA) and invasive adenocarcinomas were compared with paired morphologically normal lung tissue. The sample size was set by how many specimens were available, not by a prior power calculation. Whole exome sequencing and methylation data from the same cohort of nodules were integrated with the immune data. A total of 40 to 60 patients with pulmonary nodules who underwent surgical resection were included in the overall cohort. TCR sequencing data were obtained from more than 45 patients. The study reported that about a hundred samples were used for TCR sequencing. POLYSOLVER was used to infer Class I HLA alleles from exome data, while LOHHLA was used to detect allele-specific HLA loss. What the authors observed across the whole study: Clonality was highest in normal lung, while later-stage lesions appeared to have lower clonality but higher T cell density and diversity. Compared with EGFR-mutant or double wild-type lesions, KRAS-mutant nodules had the highest T cell clonality. Normal lung had the highest top T cell clone frequencies, and these frequencies appeared to fall progressively from AAH through AIS, MIA and invasive adenocarcinoma. Findings were based on association rather than direct causation; larger cohorts with long-term follow-up and longitudinal biopsies were deemed needed. Because all patients came from Japan and China, whether the findings apply to Western populations was uncertain.

The sequencing input was FFPE invasive lung adenocarcinoma tissue. This sample's cell subset or site label indicates: frankly invasive lung adenocarcinoma (ADC). The receptor was derived from a person aged 70 to 85 with invasive lung adenocarcinoma. Some clones in this sample may be carry-over from other donors' samples.

The nucleotide sequence reads TGTGCCAGCAGTGCCCCTAGCGCCCTCACAGATACGCAGTATTTT. It encodes CASSAPSALTDTQYF. The rearrangement combines TRBV28 with TRBJ2-3; a tentative D match to TRBD2 spans 6 bases. From the germline V gene, CDR1 is MDHEN and CDR2 is SYDVKM. The CDR3 measures 15 amino acids from cysteine to phenylalanine. The sequence is cut down to CDR3 DNA, 45 bases in frame from base 1. The V end loses 5 bases and the J end loses 2 bases, and a stretch of 14 bases separates them.